This is a list of T cell receptor beta chains from one sample in a study of cytomegalovirus exposure and HLA in healthy donors. Sequencing used immunoSEQ multiplex PCR; TCRdb keeps in-frame clones, though not all of them. The top ten clones hold 1% to 1.5% of a sample with some 200,000 clones, roughly 9.5% of them seen once. Sequencing input: PBMCs. The receptors derive from a woman aged 30 to 39 in good health and CMV-seropositive. Both conserved end residues are part of each CDR3. Fields, in order: D gene, clone size, V gene, J gene, CDR3 protein, CDR3 DNA. D genes are given only for firm matches. A row's size may be missing; if present it is once, few, many or a size class.

TRBD1	few	TRBV6-5	TRBJ1-5	CASSRTGSNQPQHF	TGTGCCAGCAGTCGGACAGGGAGCAATCAGCCCCAGCATTTT
TRBD2	.	TRBV19	TRBJ2-2	CASSLAGGAGELFF	TGTGCCAGCTCACTAGCGGGAGGGGCCGGGGAGCTGTTTTTT
TRBD1	.	TRBV23-1	TRBJ1-1	CASSQSGQGIAEAFF	TGCGCCAGCAGTCAATCGGGACAGGGTATCGCTGAAGCTTTCTTT
.	.	TRBV7-3	TRBJ2-3	CASSLLSTDTQYF	TGTGCCAGCAGCTTACTAAGCACAGATACGCAGTATTTT
.	few	TRBV2	TRBJ2-1	CASRPDFNEQFF	TGTGCCAGCAGGCCAGACTTCAATGAGCAGTTCTTC
TRBD1	.	TRBV30	TRBJ1-4	CAWTDRVATNEKLFF	TGTGCCTGGACGGACAGGGTGGCAACTAATGAAAAACTGTTTTTT
TRBD2	few	TRBV27	TRBJ2-7	CASSLYLAGAGEQYF	TGTGCCAGCAGTTTATACCTAGCGGGAGCCGGCGAGCAGTACTTC
TRBD1	few	TRBV9	TRBJ2-1	CASNPWDRGTYNEQFF	TGTGCCAGCAACCCTTGGGACAGGGGGACCTACAATGAGCAGTTCTTC
TRBD2	few	TRBV2	TRBJ2-7	CASSAGTSGRLEQYF	TGTGCCAGCAGCGCCGGGACTAGCGGGAGACTCGAGCAGTACTTC
TRBD1	.	TRBV9	TRBJ2-1	CASSVGTGTYNEQFF	TGTGCCAGCAGCGTAGGGACAGGGACCTACAATGAGCAGTTCTTC
TRBD1	.	TRBV5-1	TRBJ2-5	CASSTYGTVQETQYF	TGCGCCAGCAGCACCTATGGGACAGTTCAAGAGACCCAGTACTTC
.	.	TRBV5-1	TRBJ2-3	CASSLAGSSTDTQYF	TGCGCCAGCAGCTTGGCGGGTAGCAGCACAGATACGCAGTATTTT
.	few	TRBV7-7	TRBJ1-3	CASSLLADRVSGNTIYF	TGTGCCAGCAGCTTACTCGCCGACAGAGTATCTGGAAACACCATATATTTT
.	few	TRBV5-1	TRBJ1-1	CASSLEQGMSTEAFF	TGCGCCAGCAGCTTGGAGCAGGGGATGAGCACTGAAGCTTTCTTT
.	few	TRBV21-1	TRBJ2-1	CASRRGGFSEQFF	TGTGCCAGCAGAAGGGGTGGGTTCTCTGAGCAGTTCTTC
.	few	TRBV7-2	TRBJ2-7	CASSPDFSAYEQYF	TGTGCCAGCAGTCCAGATTTTTCAGCCTACGAGCAGTACTTC
TRBD1	.	TRBV7-9	TRBJ1-1	CASSSRGFEAFF	TGTGCCAGCAGCTCCAGGGGGTTTGAAGCTTTCTTT
TRBD1	.	TRBV27	TRBJ2-7	CASSQPRTGSYEQYF	TGTGCCAGCAGCCAACCCCGGACAGGGTCCTACGAGCAGTACTTC
TRBD1	few	TRBV27	TRBJ1-5	CASSPTQGANQPQHF	TGTGCCAGCAGCCCCACCCAGGGGGCCAATCAGCCCCAGCATTTT
.	.	TRBV2	TRBJ2-5	CASSGRRGAETQYF	TGTGCCAGCAGTGGGCGACGGGGGGCTGAGACCCAGTACTTC
.	few	TRBV2	TRBJ2-2	CASSDDRPGAGELFF	TGTGCCAGCAGTGACGACAGGCCCGGAGCCGGGGAGCTGTTTTTT
.	few	TRBV2	TRBJ1-5	CASSSPWRAGNQPQHF	TGTGCCAGCAGCTCTCCCTGGAGGGCCGGCAATCAGCCCCAGCATTTT
TRBD2	few	TRBV7-2	TRBJ2-1	CASSFPGAREGEQFF	TGTGCCAGCAGCTTCCCCGGGGCTAGGGAGGGTGAGCAGTTCTTC
.	few	TRBV27	TRBJ2-7	CASRPTGRTPYEQYF	TGTGCCAGCAGACCTACAGGGAGAACCCCCTACGAGCAGTACTTC
.	few	TRBV6-1	TRBJ1-2	CASSGRVNYGYTF	TGTGCCAGCAGTGGACGGGTTAACTATGGCTACACCTTC
.	.	TRBV25-1	TRBJ1-6	CASSLTVNSPLHF	TGTGCCAGCAGTCTGACAGTTAATTCACCCCTCCACTTT
.	.	TRBV4-1	TRBJ2-3	CASSQGLTSTDTQYF	TGCGCCAGCAGCCAAGGACTTACTAGCACAGATACGCAGTATTTT
TRBD1	.	TRBV2	TRBJ2-2	CASSSTGGTGELFF	TGTGCCAGCAGTTCGACAGGGGGGACCGGGGAGCTGTTTTTT